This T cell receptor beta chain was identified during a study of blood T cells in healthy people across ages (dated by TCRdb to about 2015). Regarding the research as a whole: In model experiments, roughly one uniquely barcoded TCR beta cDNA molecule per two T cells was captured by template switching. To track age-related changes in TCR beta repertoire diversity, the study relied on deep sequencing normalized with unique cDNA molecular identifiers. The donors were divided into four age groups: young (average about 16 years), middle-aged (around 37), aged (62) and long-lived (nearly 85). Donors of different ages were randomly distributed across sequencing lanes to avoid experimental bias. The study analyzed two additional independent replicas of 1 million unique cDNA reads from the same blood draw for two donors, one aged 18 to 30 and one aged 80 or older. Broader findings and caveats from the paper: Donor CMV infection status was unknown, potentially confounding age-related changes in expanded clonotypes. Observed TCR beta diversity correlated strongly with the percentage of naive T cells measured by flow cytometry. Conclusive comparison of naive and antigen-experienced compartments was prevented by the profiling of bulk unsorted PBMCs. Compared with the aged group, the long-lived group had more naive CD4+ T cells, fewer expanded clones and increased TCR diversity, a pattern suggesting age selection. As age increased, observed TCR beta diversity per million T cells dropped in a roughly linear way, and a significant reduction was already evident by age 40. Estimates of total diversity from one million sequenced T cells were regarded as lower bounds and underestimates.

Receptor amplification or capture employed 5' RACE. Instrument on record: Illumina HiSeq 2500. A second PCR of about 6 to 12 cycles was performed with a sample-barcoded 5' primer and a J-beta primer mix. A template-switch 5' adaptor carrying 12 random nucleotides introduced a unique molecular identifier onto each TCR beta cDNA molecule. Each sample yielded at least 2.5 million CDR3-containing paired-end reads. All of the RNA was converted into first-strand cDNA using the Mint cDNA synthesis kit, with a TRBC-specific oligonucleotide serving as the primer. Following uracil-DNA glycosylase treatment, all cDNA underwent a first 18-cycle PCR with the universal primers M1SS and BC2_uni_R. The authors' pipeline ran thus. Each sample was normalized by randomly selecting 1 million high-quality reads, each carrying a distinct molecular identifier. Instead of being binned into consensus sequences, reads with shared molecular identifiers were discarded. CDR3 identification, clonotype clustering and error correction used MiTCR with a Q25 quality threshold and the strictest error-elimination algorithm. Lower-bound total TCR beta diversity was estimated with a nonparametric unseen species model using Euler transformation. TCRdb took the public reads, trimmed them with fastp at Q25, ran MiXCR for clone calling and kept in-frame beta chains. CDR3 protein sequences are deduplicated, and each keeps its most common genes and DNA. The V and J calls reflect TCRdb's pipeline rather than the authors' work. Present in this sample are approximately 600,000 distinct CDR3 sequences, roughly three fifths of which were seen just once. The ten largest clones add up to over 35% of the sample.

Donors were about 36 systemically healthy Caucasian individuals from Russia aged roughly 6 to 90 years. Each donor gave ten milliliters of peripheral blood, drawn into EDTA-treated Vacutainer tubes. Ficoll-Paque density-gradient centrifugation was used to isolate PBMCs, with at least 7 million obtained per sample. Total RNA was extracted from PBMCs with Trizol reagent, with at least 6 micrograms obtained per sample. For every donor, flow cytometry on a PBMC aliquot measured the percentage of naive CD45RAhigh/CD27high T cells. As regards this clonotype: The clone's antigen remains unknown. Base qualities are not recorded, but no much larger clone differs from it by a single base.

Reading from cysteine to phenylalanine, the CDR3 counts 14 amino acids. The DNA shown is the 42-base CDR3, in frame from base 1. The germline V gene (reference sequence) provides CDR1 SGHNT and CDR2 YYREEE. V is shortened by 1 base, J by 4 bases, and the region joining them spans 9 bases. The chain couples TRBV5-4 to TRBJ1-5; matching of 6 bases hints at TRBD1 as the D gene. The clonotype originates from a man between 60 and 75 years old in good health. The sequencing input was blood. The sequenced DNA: TGTGCCAGCAGCTTGCCCGGGACAAATCAGCCCCAGCATTTT. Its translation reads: CASSLPGTNQPQHF.